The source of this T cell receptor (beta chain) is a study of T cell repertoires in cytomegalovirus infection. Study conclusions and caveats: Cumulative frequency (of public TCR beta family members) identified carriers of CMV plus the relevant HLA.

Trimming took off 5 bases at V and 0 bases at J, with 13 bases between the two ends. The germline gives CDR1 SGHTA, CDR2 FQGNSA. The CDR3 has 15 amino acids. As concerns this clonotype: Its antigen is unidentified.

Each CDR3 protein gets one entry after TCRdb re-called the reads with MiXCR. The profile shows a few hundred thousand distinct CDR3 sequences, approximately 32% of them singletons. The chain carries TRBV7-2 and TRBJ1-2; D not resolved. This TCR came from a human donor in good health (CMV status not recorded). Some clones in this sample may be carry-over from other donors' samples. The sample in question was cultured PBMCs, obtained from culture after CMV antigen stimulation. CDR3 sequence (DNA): TGTGCCAGCAGCCCAGAGGGCAGTACTAACTATGGCTACACCTTC. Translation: CASSPEGSTNYGYTF.